The source of this T cell receptor (beta chain) is a study of T cell repertoires in cytomegalovirus infection. Whole-study findings and limits: HLA-C-restricted CMV-specific TCR beta clonotypes were dominant in the ex vivo response.

TCRdb fed the reads into MiXCR, producing one record per CDR3 protein. The sample has approximately 500,000 distinct CDR3 sequences, 16% seen once. This clonotype was detected ten times or more. Its antigen is unknown. This CDR3 has 14 residues. The germline V gene encodes CDR1 MNHEY and CDR2 SVGEGT. The V gene lost 1 base and the J gene lost 4 bases, with 8 bases spanning the gap. The receptor's source is a human donor in good health (CMV status not recorded). Some clones in this sample may be carry-over from other donors' samples. The chain links TRBV6-2 or TRBV6-3 to TRBJ1-5; unclear D gene. Sequencing was done on a sample of CD8+ T cells from PBMCs. The CDR3 nucleotides read TGTGCCAGCAGTTACTGGGCGGAAAATCAGCCCCAGCATTTT. It codes for CASSYWAENQPQHF.